This T cell receptor (beta chain) derives from a study of monozygotic twins with inflammatory bowel disease. General study points: Twin pairs that were concordant did not differ from discordant pairs in repertoire similarity, possibly from limited power.

The germline V gene encodes CDR1 SGHTA and CDR2 FQGNSA. This CDR3 contains 13 residues. TCRdb reprocessed the 5' RACE reads and reports one entry per CDR3 protein, with no DNA. The sample has 200,000 to 250,000 distinct CDR3 sequences; the top ten hold 7.5% to 9.5%. About this clonotype itself: Its antigen remains unidentified.

The rearrangement joins TRBV7-2 to TRBJ2-7; TCRdb's D call of TRBD1 is untestable without DNA. The receptor was isolated from a human donor with ulcerative colitis or Crohn's disease, or a healthy co-twin of an affected twin (not recorded which). Sequences were obtained from blood. CDR3 region: CASSLPQPGEQYF.